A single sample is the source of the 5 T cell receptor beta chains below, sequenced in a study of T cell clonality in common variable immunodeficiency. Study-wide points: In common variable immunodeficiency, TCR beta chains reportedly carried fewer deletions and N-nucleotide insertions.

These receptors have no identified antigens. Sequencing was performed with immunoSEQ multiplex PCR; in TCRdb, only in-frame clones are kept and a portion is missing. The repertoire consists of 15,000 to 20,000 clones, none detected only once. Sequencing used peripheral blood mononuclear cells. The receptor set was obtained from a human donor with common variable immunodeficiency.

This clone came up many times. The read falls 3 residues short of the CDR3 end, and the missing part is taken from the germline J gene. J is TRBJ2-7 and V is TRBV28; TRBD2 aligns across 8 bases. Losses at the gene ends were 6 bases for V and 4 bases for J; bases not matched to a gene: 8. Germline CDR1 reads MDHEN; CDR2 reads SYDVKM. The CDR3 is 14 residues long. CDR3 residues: CASRLAGSQYEQYF. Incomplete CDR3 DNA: TGTGCCAGCAGATTAGCGGGGAGTCAGTACGAG.

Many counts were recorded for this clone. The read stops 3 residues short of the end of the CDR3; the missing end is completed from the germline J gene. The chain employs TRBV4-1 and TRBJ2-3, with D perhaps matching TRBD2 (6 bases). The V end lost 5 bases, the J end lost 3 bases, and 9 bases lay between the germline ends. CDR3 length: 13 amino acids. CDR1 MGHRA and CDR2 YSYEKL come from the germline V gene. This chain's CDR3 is CASSWDLTDTQYF. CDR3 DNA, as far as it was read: TGCGCCAGCAGCTGGGACTTGACAGATACG.

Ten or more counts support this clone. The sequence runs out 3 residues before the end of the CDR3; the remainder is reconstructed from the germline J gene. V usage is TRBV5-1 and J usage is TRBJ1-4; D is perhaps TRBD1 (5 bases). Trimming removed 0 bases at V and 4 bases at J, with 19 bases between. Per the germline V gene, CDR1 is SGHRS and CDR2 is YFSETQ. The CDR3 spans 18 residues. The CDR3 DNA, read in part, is TGCGCCAGCAGCTTGGGGTTCACTGGATTGAGGGGTAATGAAAAA. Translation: CASSLGFTGLRGNEK. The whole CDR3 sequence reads CASSLGFTGLRGNEKLFF.

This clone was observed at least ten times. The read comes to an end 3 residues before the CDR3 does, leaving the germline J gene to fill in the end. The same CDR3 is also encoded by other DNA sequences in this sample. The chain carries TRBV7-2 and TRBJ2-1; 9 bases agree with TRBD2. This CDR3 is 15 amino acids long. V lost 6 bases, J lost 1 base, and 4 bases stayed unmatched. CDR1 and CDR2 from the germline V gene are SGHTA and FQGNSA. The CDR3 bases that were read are TGTGCCAGCAGGGGACTAGCTGTATCCTACAATGAG. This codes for CASRGLAVSYNE. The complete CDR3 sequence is CASRGLAVSYNEQFF.

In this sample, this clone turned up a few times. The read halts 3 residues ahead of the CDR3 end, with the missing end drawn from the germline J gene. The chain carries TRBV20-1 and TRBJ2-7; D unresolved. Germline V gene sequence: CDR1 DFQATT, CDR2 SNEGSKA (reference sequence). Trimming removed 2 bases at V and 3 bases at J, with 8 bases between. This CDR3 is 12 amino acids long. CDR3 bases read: TGCAGTGCTAGACTATCCTACTACGAG. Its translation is CSARLSYYE. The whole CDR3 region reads CSARLSYYEQYF.